Reported below is one TCR beta chain. In the PCR, 60 Vbeta and 13 Jbeta primers were used. Here immunoSEQ multiplex PCR was the method, and the copy in TCRdb shows in-frame clones only, minus some. The table shows 110,000 or so clones, with around 86% occurring only once. These data belong to a study of cytomegalovirus exposure and HLA in healthy donors. With 4 bases clipped from V and 2 bases from J, the junction kept 12 bases outside the gene matches. Germline CDR1 is GTSNPN and CDR2 is SVGIG (reference sequence). The CDR3 length is 16 residues. The source material was PBMCs. This receptor was taken from a young man in good health and CMV-seropositive. The rearrangement links TRBV30 to TRBJ1-2; TRBD1 matches at 8 bases. The CDR3 DNA reads as TGTGCCTGGACGGTGGCAGGGGGCGCAGGGAACTATGGCTACACCTTC. Protein product: CAWTVAGGAGNYGYTF. The variable domain in full, completed from reference TRBV30 and TRBJ1-2, reads SQTIHQWPATLVQPVGSPLSLECTVEGTSNPNLYWYRQAAGRGLQLLFYSVGIGQISSEVPQNLSASRPQDRQFILSSKKLLLSDSGFYLCAWTVAGGAGNYGYTFGSGTRLTVV.